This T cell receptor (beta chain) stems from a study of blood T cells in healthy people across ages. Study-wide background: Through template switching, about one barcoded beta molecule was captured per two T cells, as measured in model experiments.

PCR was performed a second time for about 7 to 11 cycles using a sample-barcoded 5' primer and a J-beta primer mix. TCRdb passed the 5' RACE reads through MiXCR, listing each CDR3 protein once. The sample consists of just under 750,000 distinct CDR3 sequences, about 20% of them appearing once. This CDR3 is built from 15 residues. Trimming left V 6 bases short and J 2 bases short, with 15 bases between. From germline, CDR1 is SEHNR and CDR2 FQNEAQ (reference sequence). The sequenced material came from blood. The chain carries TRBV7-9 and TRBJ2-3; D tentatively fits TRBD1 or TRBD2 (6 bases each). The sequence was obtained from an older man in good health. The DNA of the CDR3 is TGTGCCAGCAGTTCCGGGGGCCTTATCACAGATACGCAGTATTTT. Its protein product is CASSSGGLITDTQYF.